This T cell receptor (beta chain) was documented in a study of CD8+ T cells in alopecia areata. Overall study: Twice daily, treated patients received 5 to 10 mg of oral tofacitinib.

Overall study findings and caveats: Relative to normal scalp, lesional scalp, especially alopecia totalis/universalis, showed higher clonality. Having one nonresponder leaves uncertain how baseline CD8+ expansion relates to response. There were many expanded lesional clones persisting in scalp and blood during tofacitinib.

Described treatment: oral pan-JAK inhibitor, 5-10 mg twice daily. The investigators collected lesional scalp punch biopsies and peripheral blood from alopecia areata patients. This CDR3 region has 11 residues. Trimming removed 7 bases from V and 7 bases from J, with 11 bases in between. Turning to this clone: Its antigen is unknown.

Reverse transcribed after extraction, RNA yielded cDNA as the sequencing template. Profiled with immunoSEQ multiplex PCR; TCRdb holds only in-frame clones, not every one. Of fewer than 8,000 clones in the sample, roughly 64% were seen once. This sequence was found in a human donor with alopecia areata. The chain joins TRBV5-3 to TRBJ2-5, with unresolved D. TRBV5-3 is treated as an ORF (open reading frame) with a function not yet certain. The material was skin, obtained at week 4, from a patient treated with tofacitinib. CDR3 DNA: TGTGCCAGACCGACTCGGCGGACCCAGTACTTC. It translates to CARPTRRTQYF.